This entry lists 31 T cell receptor beta chains sequenced from one sample in a study of T cells in Graves' hyperthyroidism and ophthalmopathy. What was amplified from RNA transcripts were TCR beta CDR3 regions. The HTBI primer set was used in a first-round RT-PCR of the TCR CDR3. One entry per CDR3 protein, called by TCRdb with MiXCR from the multiplex PCR reads. The sample lists about 500,000 distinct CDR3 sequences, 46% occurring once. The specimen was peripheral blood or thyroid tissue (not recorded which). The receptors derive from an adult woman with Graves' disease, either hyperthyroidism or ophthalmopathy (not recorded which).

There are many counts of this clonotype. V gene TRBV19 combines with J gene TRBJ1-1; D is possibly TRBD1 (6 bases). The CDR3 has 14 residues. The V and J ends lost 4 bases and 1 base respectively, with 10 bases between them. The germline V gene has CDR1 LNHDA and CDR2 SQIVND (reference sequence). CDR3 protein: CASSTGQPNTEAFF. The CDR3 region has the DNA TGTGCCAGTAGTACCGGACAGCCGAACACTGAAGCTTTCTTT.

This clonotype was picked up one time. This chain links TRBV10-3 with TRBJ2-7, with TRBD2 as a possible D gene (6 bases). This CDR3 region has 15 residues. Germline V gene lookup returns CDR1 ENHRY and CDR2 SYGVKD. Deletions cut 8 bases from V and 3 bases from J, with 20 bases between. CDR3 nucleotide sequence: TGTGCCATCCATACCCCGGGGCGGGATGGCTACGAGCAGTACTTC. Amino acid sequence: CAIHTPGRDGYEQYF.

The chain couples TRBV10-2 to TRBJ2-6; 7 nucleotides match TRBD1. The germline CDR1 and CDR2 sequences are WSHSY and SAAADI. J lost 0 bases, V lost 3 bases, and 5 bases had no gene match. This CDR3 has 17 residues. This CDR3 reads CASSDPPGGSGANVLTF. The CDR3 DNA sequence: TGCGCCAGCAGTGATCCCCCAGGGGGCTCTGGGGCCAACGTCCTGACTTTC.

This clonotype was recorded many times. The chain uses TRBV7-9 and TRBJ1-2; 7 bases line up with TRBD1. There are 15 residues in the CDR3. Germline V lookup: CDR1 SEHNR, CDR2 FQNEAQ (reference sequence). Losses at the gene ends were 5 bases for V and 4 bases for J; bases not matched to a gene: 10. CDR3 in amino acids: CASSRRRGGVYGYTF. CDR3 coding DNA: TGTGCCAGCAGCCGGAGGCGAGGGGGCGTCTATGGCTACACCTTC.

V gene TRBV11-2 combines with J gene TRBJ2-5; D may be TRBD1 or TRBD2 (5 bases each). Germline lookup yields CDR1 SGHAT and CDR2 FQNNGV. V was pared by 1 base and J by 6 bases, with 12 bases between. This CDR3 has 14 amino acids. DNA for the CDR3: TGTGCCAGCAGCTTAGGGGGACGTACTCAGACCCAGTACTTC. It specifies CASSLGGRTQTQYF.

The chain recombines TRBV6-5 with TRBJ1-1, with a tentative D call TRBD1 (6 bases). V was cut by 6 bases and J by 0 bases, with 14 bases left in between. Germline loops: CDR1 MNHEY, CDR2 SVGAGI. CDR3 length: 15 amino acids. CDR3 sequence: CASSTPGVMNTEAFF. CDR3 coding DNA: TGTGCCAGCAGCACCCCAGGGGTCATGAACACTGAAGCTTTCTTT.

This clonotype was detected many times. The gene calls are TRBV19 and TRBJ1-1, with TRBD1 identical over 10 bases. Per germline, CDR1 LNHDA and CDR2 SQIVND (reference sequence). J was trimmed by 1 base and V by 4 bases; bases with no gene match: 3. The CDR3 covers 15 residues. The CDR3 region is CASSNRDRGNTEAFF. The CDR3 DNA reads as TGTGCCAGTAGTAACCGGGACAGGGGGAACACTGAAGCTTTCTTT.

V usage is TRBV14 and J usage is TRBJ1-6, with D hard to call. V lost 1 base and J 3 bases, leaving 10 bases between the germline ends. Germline values: CDR1 SGHDN, CDR2 FVKESK. This CDR3 has 16 residues. DNA for the CDR3: TGTGCCAGCAGCCAAGTGCAGACCTTCTATAATTCACCCCTCCACTTT. This sequence encodes CASSQVQTFYNSPLHF.

This clonotype was detected only a few times. The chain employs TRBV3-1 and TRBJ2-7; unclear D gene. V lost 4 bases and J 2 bases, leaving 9 bases between the germline ends. Germline V gene lookup returns CDR1 LGHDT and CDR2 YNNKEL (reference sequence). The CDR3 contains 13 residues. CDR3 nucleotide sequence: TGTGCCAGCAGCCGGTACTATACCTACGAGCAGTACTTC. Translated: CASSRYYTYEQYF.

The chain has TRBV7-6 and TRBJ2-3; D uncertain. The length of the CDR3 is 15 residues. Germline V lookup: CDR1 SGHVS, CDR2 FNYEAQ. Trimming removed 0 bases at V and 4 bases at J, with 11 bases between. CDR3 protein: CASSLAGSEPDTQYF. The CDR3 DNA sequence: TGTGCCAGCAGCTTAGCGGGGTCTGAGCCAGATACGCAGTATTTT.

The V and J genes are TRBV7-2 and TRBJ1-6; 9 positions agree with TRBD1. The CDR3 consists of 16 residues. V gave up 6 bases and J gave up 4 bases; unmatched junction bases: 7. The V gene's germline CDR1 is SGHTA and CDR2 FQGNSA. In DNA form, the CDR3 reads TGTGCCAGCAGTTACACCGGGACAGGGTATAATTCACCCCTCCACTTT. This encodes CASSYTGTGYNSPLHF.

This clonotype has ten or more counts. The CDR3 protein is CATSRDPLGDTEAFF. The CDR3 nucleotides read TGTGCCACCAGCAGAGATCCCCTAGGTGACACTGAAGCTTTCTTT. The V call is TRBV15, the J call TRBJ1-1; no clear D. This CDR3 is 15 amino acids long. Germline V CDR1 and CDR2: LNHNV, YYDKDF (reference sequence). V lost 0 bases to trimming and J lost 3 bases, with 11 bases between them.

Ten or more counts support this clonotype. The V and J genes are TRBV10-3 and TRBJ2-2; possible D gene TRBD1, 5 bases. The CDR3 is 15 amino acids. The germline CDR1 and CDR2 sequences are ENHRY and SYGVKD. Trimming took off 2 bases at V and 1 base at J, with 8 bases between the two ends. CDR3 DNA: TGTGCCATCAGTGAGACAGGAGTGAACACCGGGGAGCTGTTTTTT. Amino acid sequence: CAISETGVNTGELFF.

In this sample, this clonotype turned up a few times. The genes are TRBV29-1 and TRBJ2-2, with 13 bases fitting TRBD2. The junction had 4 bases not matched to a gene; V was cut back by 6 bases and J by 0 bases. This CDR3 contains 16 residues. Germline CDR1 is SQVTM and CDR2 is ANQGSEA. The CDR3 DNA reads as TGCAGCGTGTTCGGGACTAGCGGGACGAACACCGGGGAGCTGTTTTTT. This translates into CSVFGTSGTNTGELFF.

This clonotype occurred a few times. DNA for the CDR3: TGTGCCATCAGTTTACTACAGGGTTCGGAAACTGAAGCTTTCTTT. It yields the protein CAISLLQGSETEAFF. This chain connects TRBV10-3 to TRBJ1-1; perhaps TRBD1 as D (6 bases). V lost 5 bases, J lost 5 bases, and 18 bases lay in between. Germline CDR1 reads ENHRY; CDR2 reads SYGVKD. The CDR3 totals 15 residues.

This clonotype has more than one count but fewer than ten. This chain uses TRBV10-3 with TRBJ2-1, with D possibly called TRBD1 or TRBD2 (5 bases each). Germline-derived CDR1 and CDR2 are ENHRY and SYGVKD. The CDR3 extends over 13 amino acids. Trimming stripped 2 bases from V and 12 bases from J, with 14 bases between. The CDR3 region is CAISEAPGTGQFF. The CDR3 nucleotides read TGTGCCATCAGTGAGGCCCCAGGGACGGGGCAGTTCTTC.

The V and J genes are TRBV19 and TRBJ2-2, with no clear D. CDR3 size: 17 residues. The ends were cut back, 0 bases at V and 4 bases at J, with 15 bases in the middle. Germline assignment: CDR1 LNHDA and CDR2 SQIVND (reference sequence). In nucleotides, the CDR3 is TGTGCCAGTAGTATAGATAGTCGTTTTTATGGCACCGGGGAGCTGTTTTTT. It is translated as CASSIDSRFYGTGELFF.

V and J are TRBV7-9 and TRBJ1-6; 11 bases agree with TRBD1. The length of the CDR3 is 18 residues. Germline V gives CDR1 SEHNR, CDR2 FQNEAQ (reference sequence). Losses at the gene ends were 2 bases for V and 7 bases for J; bases not matched to a gene: 10. This CDR3 reads CASSLPLGQGDTNSPLHF. CDR3 DNA: TGTGCCAGCAGCTTACCTCTGGGACAGGGGGACACCAATTCACCCCTCCACTTT.

This clonotype came up a few times. The chain couples TRBV10-2 to TRBJ2-7, with a possible D match to TRBD2 (6 bases). The CDR3 covers 14 residues. Germline assignment: CDR1 WSHSY and CDR2 SAAADI. The V and J ends lost 2 bases and 2 bases respectively, with 10 bases between them. The CDR3, as DNA: TGCGCCAGCAGTGAGCCTAGCGTAACCTACGAGCAGTACTTC. Amino acid sequence: CASSEPSVTYEQYF.

This clonotype was detected ten times or more. The chain combines TRBV19 with TRBJ1-6; 9 bases are a match to TRBD1. The CDR3 runs to 13 residues. J gave up 9 bases and V 5 bases, and 2 bases lay outside the gene matches. Germline V gene sequence: CDR1 LNHDA, CDR2 SQIVND (reference sequence). The CDR3 protein is CASSGTGTSPLHF. The CDR3 bases are TGTGCCAGTAGTGGGACAGGGACTTCACCCCTCCACTTT.

About this clonotype: Because it lacks the conserved phenylalanine or tryptophan at the end, this CDR3 is likely a read error. J is TRBJ1-1 and V is TRBV7-8; the D is unclear. Germline V lookup: CDR1 SGHVS, CDR2 FQNEAQ. The V end lost 0 bases, the J end lost 1 base, and 12 bases lay between the germline ends. This CDR3 spans 16 amino acids. CDR3: CASSLASAEWNTEAFS. As DNA, the CDR3 is TGTGCCAGCAGCTTAGCGTCGGCAGAATGGAACACTGAAGCTTTCTCT.

This clonotype was observed a few times. The gene calls are TRBV10-3 and TRBJ1-5; D unclear. This CDR3 region has 11 residues. Germline CDR1 and CDR2: ENHRY and SYGVKD. The CDR3 nucleotides read TGTGTCCCTCGGTGGACTCAGCCCCAGCATTTT. Its protein is CVPRWTQPQHF.

This clonotype occurred many times. The chain uses TRBV7-2 and TRBJ1-2, with 8 bases lining up with TRBD1. The CDR3 runs to 16 residues. CDR1 is SGHTA, CDR2 FQGNSA, per germline. J gave up 1 base and V 5 bases, and 9 bases lay outside the gene matches. CDR3 sequence: CASSASTGEDNYGYTF. For the CDR3, the DNA is TGTGCCAGCAGCGCCTCGACAGGGGAGGATAACTATGGCTACACCTTC.

Here the CDR3 reads CATSGGSTDTQYF. The CDR3 region has the DNA TGTGCCACCTCGGGGGGTAGCACAGATACGCAGTATTTT. The chain joins TRBV10-3 to TRBJ2-3, with 7 positions matching TRBD2. With 10 bases clipped from V and 0 bases from J, the junction kept 4 bases outside the gene matches. Germline values: CDR1 ENHRY, CDR2 SYGVKD. This CDR3 comprises 13 residues.

The rearrangement joins TRBV12-3 or TRBV12-4 to TRBJ1-4, with D possibly matching TRBD1 (6 bases). V was shortened by 6 bases and J by 4 bases, with 15 bases between the two germline ends. This CDR3 comprises 15 residues. CDR3 in DNA: TGTGCCAGCAGGCCACAGGGCTTGGGTAATGAAAAACTGTTTTTT. Translating gives CASRPQGLGNEKLFF.

Worth noting for this clonotype: The conserved phenylalanine or tryptophan is not found at the CDR3 terminus, so this likely reflects a read error. The limits of the CDR3 on the DNA are not certain, so only TCRdb's listed CDR3 is given. The genes are TRBV11-2 and TRBJ1-4; whether TRBD1, the table's D call, matches the DNA was not checked. The CDR3 has 12 amino acids, counting both end residues. CDR1 SGHAT and CDR2 FQNNGV come from the germline V gene. The CDR3: CASSPRTGPLDA.

Only one count was recorded for this clonotype. The gene calls are TRBV20-1 and TRBJ1-5; TRBD1 agrees at 9 bases. The CDR3 has 16 residues. V lost 0 bases and J lost 4; bases outside the gene matches: 7. Germline CDR1 and CDR2: DFQATT and SNEGSKA (reference sequence). The CDR3 DNA reads TGCAGTGCTAGAGATTCAGGGGACAGGGAGAATCAGCCCCAGCATTTT. Translation gives CSARDSGDRENQPQHF.

This chain links TRBV6-5 with TRBJ2-7; perhaps TRBD1 as D (6 bases). The CDR3 covers 13 residues. The V gene's germline CDR1 is MNHEY and CDR2 SVGAGI. The germline V and J ends were trimmed by 10 bases and 6 bases, with 19 bases remaining between them. The CDR3 nucleotides read TGTGCCACAGCCGGGACAACTTTGGGCGAGCAGTACTTC. Residues: CATAGTTLGEQYF.

As regards this clonotype: The CDR3 end shows no conserved phenylalanine or tryptophan, and so a read error is likely. The rearrangement uses TRBV15 and TRBJ1-5, with D possibly matching TRBD1 (5 bases). The CDR3 length is 12 residues. Germline V gives CDR1 LNHNV, CDR2 YYDKDF (reference sequence). V lost 5 bases, J lost 5 bases, and 7 bases lay in between. The chain's CDR3 is CATSGADQPQHL. The CDR3 DNA is TGTGCCACCAGCGGGGCCGATCAGCCCCAGCATCTT.

The chain uses TRBV7-2 and TRBJ2-7; D remains unclear. The CDR3 contains 14 residues. Germline V CDR1 and CDR2: SGHTA, FQGNSA. V lost 2 bases, J lost 5 bases, and 13 bases lay in between. The CDR3 spells CASSLRRGPNEQYF. The CDR3 bases are TGTGCCAGCAGCTTACGGCGCGGTCCCAACGAGCAGTACTTC.

On this clonotype: At one of its ends the junction is not consistent with the germline gene, which may arise from a read error. The chain couples TRBV29-1 to TRBJ2-7; D gene ambiguous. CDR1 and CDR2 from the germline V gene are SQVTM and ANQGSEA. CDR3 size: 8 residues. The CDR3 DNA follows: TGCAGCGTTGAAGGTGGACACTTC. This translates into CSVEGGHF.